Listed here are 25 T cell receptor beta chains from one sample, sequenced in a study of T cells in Graves' hyperthyroidism and ophthalmopathy. Using RNA transcripts as the source, TCR beta CDR3 regions were amplified. RT-PCR in the first round (using the HTBI primer set) targeted the TCR CDR3. TCRdb re-called the multiplex PCR reads with MiXCR, one entry per CDR3 protein. The repertoire holds hundreds of thousands of distinct CDR3 sequences, under 15% seen once, with 30% to 35% in the top ten. Sequenced input: blood. Every receptor here comes from a woman aged 25-40 years with Graves' hyperthyroidism.

This clonotype was picked up a small number of times. In nucleotides, the CDR3 is TGCAGCCAAGCAATACCCGGGACAGAAGAGACCCAGTACTTC. Translating gives CSQAIPGTEETQYF. The V call is TRBV29-1, the J call TRBJ2-5, with 7 nucleotides matching TRBD1. Germline assignment: CDR1 SQVTM and CDR2 ANQGSEA. V shed 8 bases, J shed 3 bases, and the junction held 12 bases outside the gene matches. There are 14 residues in the CDR3.

The sample holds many counts of this clonotype. The chain employs TRBV6-1 and TRBJ2-1; 16 bases are a match to TRBD2. V was clipped by 2 bases and J by 0 bases; unmatched bases: 10. CDR1 and CDR2 (germline): MNHNS, SASEGT. The CDR3 is 21 residues long. In DNA form, the CDR3 reads TGTGCCAGCAGTGAATCAGCTGGGACTAGCGGGAGGGTGAGCTCCTACAATGAGCAGTTCTTC. It is translated as CASSESAGTSGRVSSYNEQFF.

This clonotype came up many times. V and J are TRBV24-1 and TRBJ2-3, with TRBD2 matching over 8 bases. The CDR3 contains 17 residues. Per germline, CDR1 KGHDR and CDR2 SFDVKD. The V segment lost 3 bases and the J segment 1 base; nucleotides outside the gene matches: 8. The CDR3 here is CATSDPLREDGTDTQYF. CDR3 DNA: TGTGCCACCAGTGATCCCCTGCGGGAGGACGGCACAGATACGCAGTATTTT.

The chain's CDR3 is CASSPGKRNTIYF. DNA for the CDR3: TGTGCCAGCAGCCCAGGGAAAAGAAACACCATATATTTT. The rearrangement links TRBV7-9 to TRBJ1-3, with D possibly TRBD1 on 5 matching bases. Germline lookup yields CDR1 SEHNR and CDR2 FQNEAQ (reference sequence). The CDR3 runs to 13 residues. Trimming removed 5 bases from V and 5 bases from J, with 10 bases in between.

This clonotype occurred many times. The chain joins TRBV3-1 to TRBJ2-7, with unresolved D. The CDR3 has 11 amino acids. The V gene lost 4 bases and the J gene lost 3 bases, with 4 bases spanning the gap. The germline V gene has CDR1 LGHDT and CDR2 YNNKEL (reference sequence). CDR3: CASSRHYEQYF. The CDR3 DNA is TGTGCCAGCAGCCGTCACTACGAGCAGTACTTC.

This clonotype was seen only a few times. The chain uses TRBV19 and TRBJ2-2; TRBD1 agrees at 8 bases. Germline CDR1 is LNHDA and CDR2 is SQIVND (reference sequence). The junction had 8 bases not matched to a gene; V was cut back by 7 bases and J by 4 bases. The CDR3 sequence is 15 residues long. In DNA form, the CDR3 reads TGTGCCAGTACCTCGACAGGGGTGGTCACCGGGGAGCTGTTTTTT. Amino acid sequence: CASTSTGVVTGELFF.

V and J are TRBV5-1 and TRBJ2-1; D gene ambiguous. V was shortened by 4 bases and J by 13 bases, with 15 bases between the two germline ends. The CDR3 covers 12 residues. Germline V gene data show CDR1 as SGHRS and CDR2 as YFSETQ. The CDR3 DNA is TGCGCCAGCAGCCCCCGTGGCCTGGTCCAGTTCTTC. Translating gives CASSPRGLVQFF.

This clonotype was observed a few times. The V gene is TRBV28, the J gene TRBJ2-7; 8 bases map to TRBD1. V dropped 3 bases and J dropped 2; count of bases not matched to a gene: 6. CDR3 length: 15 residues. Germline V lookup: CDR1 MDHEN, CDR2 SYDVKM. Written as DNA, the CDR3 is TGTGCCAGCAGTTTCCCGGGACAGGTAACCTACGAGCAGTACTTC. This sequence encodes CASSFPGQVTYEQYF.

This clonotype came up many times. CDR3 coding DNA: TGTGCCAGCAGCCGATCTGGACAGGGAGGGTCCTACGAGCAGTACTTC. This gives the protein CASSRSGQGGSYEQYF. The rearrangement links TRBV28 to TRBJ2-7, with D maybe TRBD1 (8 bases). Trimming cost V 6 bases and J 1 base, with 19 bases left between them. The CDR3 is made up of 16 amino acids. From germline, CDR1 is MDHEN and CDR2 SYDVKM.

This clonotype was seen repeatedly, ten times or more. The chain links TRBV5-1 to TRBJ2-1, with a possible D match to TRBD2 (5 bases). The CDR3 runs to 13 residues. Germline lookup yields CDR1 SGHRS and CDR2 YFSETQ. V shed 1 base and J shed 6 bases, with 8 bases lying between them. The CDR3 bases are TGCGCCAGCAGCTTGCTACTAGTCAATGAGCAGTTCTTC. Encoded protein: CASSLLLVNEQFF.

This clonotype has a count of ten or more. The V call is TRBV24-1, the J call TRBJ2-5; a possible D gene is TRBD1 (5 bases). The CDR3 contains 14 residues. Germline V CDR1 and CDR2: KGHDR, SFDVKD. V lost 4 bases to trimming and J lost 4 bases, with 12 bases between them. CDR3 in amino acids: CATSDPGHRETQYF. CDR3 nucleotide sequence: TGTGCCACCAGTGACCCCGGACACCGAGAGACCCAGTACTTC.

J is TRBJ2-4 and V is TRBV6-2 or TRBV6-3; the D gene could be TRBD1 or TRBD2 (5 bases each). Germline V gene sequence: CDR1 MNHEY, CDR2 SVGEGT. The CDR3 is 14 residues long. The V end was cut by 2 bases, the J end by 10 bases, with 15 bases between. CDR3 in DNA: TGTGCCAGCAGTTACGATGAGGGGATAAATATTCAGTACTTC. Encoded protein: CASSYDEGINIQYF.

This clonotype has at least ten counts. J is TRBJ1-2 and V is TRBV12-3 or TRBV12-4; D remains ambiguous. V was cut by 2 bases and J by 6 bases, with 13 bases left in between. The length of the CDR3 is 14 residues. CDR3 sequence reads: CASSLLAQKHGYTF. CDR3 nucleotides: TGTGCCAGCAGTTTACTGGCTCAGAAGCATGGCTACACCTTC.

This clonotype appeared a few times. The gene calls are TRBV2 and TRBJ2-5; no clear D gene. V was trimmed by 0 bases and J by 7 bases, leaving 12 bases between them. The CDR3 is made up of 14 amino acids. Germline V gene sequence: CDR1 SNHLY, CDR2 FYNNEI. The CDR3 region has the DNA TGTGCCAGCAGTGAAGCTAAGGGAACGGGGACCCAGTACTTC. Translated: CASSEAKGTGTQYF.

In this sample, this clonotype turned up many times. For the CDR3, the DNA is TGCGCCAGCAGCTTACTAGCGGGAGGAGCGGCAGATACGCAGTATTTT. It translates to CASSLLAGGAADTQYF. This rearrangement joins TRBV5-1 to TRBJ2-3; 12 nucleotides align to TRBD2. Trimming at V came to 2 bases and at J to 4 bases, leaving 5 bases not matched to a gene. CDR3 length equals 16 residues. Germline V lookup: CDR1 SGHRS, CDR2 YFSETQ.

The rearrangement uses TRBV5-1 and TRBJ1-3; 9 bases fit TRBD1. This CDR3 region has 15 residues. Germline V lookup: CDR1 SGHRS, CDR2 YFSETQ. The V and J ends lost 2 bases and 2 bases, in that order; junction bases with no gene match: 2. The CDR3 bases are TGCGCCAGCAGCTTTCGGACAGGGGCTGGAAACACCATATATTTT. It is translated as CASSFRTGAGNTIYF.

There are a few counts of this clonotype. This chain uses TRBV7-9 with TRBJ2-2, with unresolved D. Looked up from germline, CDR1 is SEHNR and CDR2 is FQNEAQ (reference sequence). CDR3 length: 16 residues. V shed 5 bases and J shed 5 bases, with 18 bases lying between them. The CDR3 DNA reads TGTGCCAGCAGCCCGAACGTTGAGGTTTCGACCGGGGAGCTGTTTTTT. Protein product: CASSPNVEVSTGELFF. Supplemented by reference TRBV7-9 and TRBJ2-2, the full variable domain reads DTGVSQNPRHKITKRGQNVTFRCDPISEHNRLYWYRQTLGQGPEFLTYFQNEAQLEKSRLLSDRFSAERPKGSFSTLEIQRTEQGDSAMYLCASSPNVEVSTGELFFGEGSRLTVL.

As for this clonotype: One end of the junction fails to match germline, which may point to a read error. This chain links TRBV20-1 with TRBJ2-1; no reliable D call. Looked up from germline, CDR1 is DFQATT and CDR2 is SNEGSKA (reference sequence). The CDR3 extends over 17 amino acids. CDR3 sequence: CSAHHAGTTFSYNEQFF. DNA of the CDR3: TGCAGTGCTCACCACGCTGGAACTACCTTCTCCTACAATGAGCAGTTTTTC.

This clonotype was seen ten or more times. The chain recombines TRBV20-1 with TRBJ2-3, with D possibly matching TRBD1 (5 bases). Trimming took 1 base from V and 1 from J, leaving 9 bases between them. CDR1 is DFQATT and CDR2 is SNEGSKA in the germline V gene (reference sequence). The CDR3 loop spans 14 amino acids. The CDR3 loop is CSARVGARTDTQYF. The CDR3 bases are TGCAGTGCTAGAGTTGGGGCACGCACAGATACGCAGTATTTT.

V gene TRBV29-1 combines with J gene TRBJ2-7; 9 bases are a match to TRBD2. The ends lost 3 bases at V and 4 bases at J; junction bases unmatched: 7. CDR3 size: 14 residues. Per germline, CDR1 SQVTM and CDR2 ANQGSEA. CDR3: CSVELAGGFYEQYF. CDR3 coding DNA: TGCAGCGTTGAGCTGGCGGGAGGGTTTTACGAGCAGTACTTC.

This clonotype was found many times. V is TRBV18 and J is TRBJ2-1; 8 bases line up with TRBD2. Losses at the gene ends were 4 bases for V and 2 bases for J; bases not matched to a gene: 4. The germline CDR1 and CDR2 sequences are KGHSH and LQKENI. CDR3 length: 15 amino acids. CDR3 coding DNA: TGTGCCAGCTCACAGCAGGGACTAGCCTACAATGAGCAGTTCTTC. As protein: CASSQQGLAYNEQFF.

This clonotype has at least ten counts. The chain is built from TRBV3-1 and TRBJ1-2; D ambiguous. The CDR3 runs 15 residues. CDR1 is LGHDT and CDR2 is YNNKEL in the germline V gene (reference sequence). V lost 5 bases to trimming and J lost 3 bases, with 16 bases between them. The CDR3 nucleotides read TGTGCCAGCAGCTCCACCCCGACAAATTACTATGGCTACACCTTC. Protein product: CASSSTPTNYYGYTF.

The chain combines TRBV24-1 with TRBJ1-5, with 10 bases identical to TRBD1. CDR3 length: 14 residues. The V segment lost 9 bases and the J segment 6 bases; nucleotides outside the gene matches: 7. Germline CDR1 reads KGHDR; CDR2 reads SFDVKD. CDR3 bases: TGTGCCACCCAAGGGACAGGGGAAGGTCAGCCCCAGCATTTT. It is translated as CATQGTGEGQPQHF.

This chain uses TRBV5-1 with TRBJ2-1, with a weak D call TRBD1 (6 bases). The CDR3 runs 15 residues. The V gene's germline CDR1 is SGHRS and CDR2 YFSETQ. Trimming cost V 2 bases and J 7 bases, with 16 bases left between them. CDR3 in amino acids: CASSLQGSQSNEQFF. CDR3 in DNA: TGCGCCAGCAGCTTACAGGGATCCCAATCAAATGAGCAGTTCTTC.

In this sample, this clonotype turned up many times. The V call is TRBV3-1, the J call TRBJ2-7; 11 bases match TRBD1. This CDR3 region has 15 residues. Per the germline V gene, CDR1 is LGHDT and CDR2 is YNNKEL (reference sequence). V was clipped by 4 bases and J by 5 bases; unmatched bases: 7. The CDR3 DNA is TGTGCCAGCAGCCTTGTCGGGACAGGGGGGGACGAGCAGTACTTC. The encoded protein is CASSLVGTGGDEQYF.